The 15 T cell receptor beta chains below all came from one sample that was sequenced in a study of spatial heterogeneity in lung cancer. As to time point: sample taken at primary tumor resection. Via MiXCR, TCRdb re-called the 5' RACE reads, giving one row per CDR3 protein. The table lists about 24,000 distinct CDR3 sequences, about 9.3% of them singletons. These TCRs' antigens remain unknown. Regarding the study as a whole: Tumors with more nonsynonymous mutations had more expanded intratumoral alpha and beta TCRs.

The material was lung tumor tissue, obtained at surgery. The receptors stem from a male donor with early-stage non-small cell lung cancer.

Within the sample, this clonotype is large (0.1 to 1%). The chain combines TRBV28 with TRBJ2-1, with D perhaps given as TRBD1 or TRBD2 (5 bases each). Germline values: CDR1 MDHEN, CDR2 SYDVKM. Trimming took 6 bases from V and 9 from J, leaving 24 bases between them. The CDR3 contains 16 residues. CDR3 in DNA: TGTGCCAGCAGAGGCTATTCGGGGCCGGGGACCGGTGAGCAGTTCTTC. Translation gives CASRGYSGPGTGEQFF.

This clonotype was counted at least ten times. The chain recombines TRBV19 with TRBJ1-4; D may be TRBD1 (5 bases). Between the trimmed V and J ends, which lost 5 bases and 3 bases, there was a span of 16 bases. Germline V gives CDR1 LNHDA, CDR2 SQIVND (reference sequence). There are 16 residues in the CDR3. CDR3 residues: CASSASRGKANEKLFF. The CDR3 DNA reads as TGTGCCAGTAGTGCCTCTCGGGGCAAGGCTAATGAAAAACTGTTTTTT. Supplemented by reference TRBV19 and TRBJ1-4, the full variable domain reads DGGITQSPKYLFRKEGQNVTLSCEQNLNHDAMYWYRQDPGQGLRLIYYSQIVNDFQKGDIAEGYSVSREKKESFPLTVTSAQKNPTAFYLCASSASRGKANEKLFFGSGTQLSVL.

This clonotype was detected ten times or more. V usage is TRBV7-2 and J usage is TRBJ1-5; no definite D call. Trimming cost V 5 bases and J 2 bases, with 10 bases left between them. The germline CDR1 and CDR2 sequences are SGHTA and FQGNSA. The CDR3 runs 14 residues. The CDR3 coding sequence is TGTGCCAGCAGCCACGACGCGGGCAATCAGCCCCAGCATTTT. Translated: CASSHDAGNQPQHF. The complete variable domain, with remaining parts taken from reference TRBV7-2 and TRBJ1-5, reads GAGVSQSPSNKVTEKGKDVELRCDPISGHTALYWYRQSLGQGLEFLIYFQGNSAPDKSGLPSDRFSAERTGGSVSTLTIQRTQQEDSAVYLCASSHDAGNQPQHFGDGTRLSIL.

This clonotype was counted at least ten times. The J gene is TRBJ2-1, the V gene TRBV28; 9 bases map to TRBD1. This CDR3 region has 15 residues. Germline V gene data show CDR1 as MDHEN and CDR2 as SYDVKM. V shed 5 bases, J shed 3 bases, and the junction held 5 bases outside the gene matches. In DNA form, the CDR3 reads TGTGCCAGCAGTGTTACAGGGGGCCTCTACAATGAGCAGTTCTTC. The encoded protein is CASSVTGGLYNEQFF.

The chain combines TRBV20-1 with TRBJ2-3; 9 bases align to TRBD1. The CDR3 is 11 amino acids. The V and J ends lost 0 bases and 11 bases, in that order; junction bases with no gene match: 0. Germline V gene lookup returns CDR1 DFQATT and CDR2 SNEGSKA (reference sequence). CDR3 region: CSAREDRGQYF. The CDR3 DNA reads as TGCAGTGCTAGAGAGGACAGGGGGCAGTATTTT.

This clonotype was observed at least ten times. The chain uses TRBV18 and TRBJ2-7; D unresolved. This CDR3 region has 14 residues. Trimming took 6 bases from V and 5 from J, leaving 17 bases between them. Germline CDR1 KGHSH, CDR2 LQKENI. The CDR3 spells CASSPSQGSDEQYF. For the CDR3, the DNA is TGTGCCAGCTCTCCCTCTCAAGGTAGTGACGAGCAGTACTTC.

The rearrangement uses TRBV7-2 and TRBJ2-5, with D perhaps matching TRBD2 (5 bases). Trimming left V 3 bases short and J 5 bases short, with 13 bases between. The CDR3 covers 14 residues. The V gene's germline CDR1 is SGHTA and CDR2 FQGNSA. CDR3: CASSLTRREETQYF. The CDR3 DNA follows: TGTGCCAGCAGCTTGACCCGAAGGGAGGAGACCCAGTACTTC.

This clonotype has ten or more counts. The chain has TRBV29-1 and TRBJ2-1; possibly TRBD2 for D (6 bases). Germline loops: CDR1 SQVTM, CDR2 ANQGSEA. Trimming took off 7 bases at V and 0 bases at J, with 16 bases between the two ends. CDR3 length equals 15 residues. The CDR3 bases are TGCAGCGCCCCAGTGGGGAGGAGCTCCTACAATGAGCAGTTCTTC. Translated, it gives CSAPVGRSSYNEQFF.

V is TRBV11-2 and J is TRBJ2-1; 10 nucleotides line up with TRBD2. In germline, CDR1 is SGHAT, CDR2 FQNNGV. This CDR3 comprises 14 residues. The ends lost 2 bases at V and 9 bases at J; junction bases unmatched: 4. Here the CDR3 reads CASSLSGGGFEQFF. Here the CDR3 DNA reads TGTGCCAGCAGCTTAAGCGGGGGGGGTTTTGAGCAGTTCTTC.

Sample share makes this clonotype medium-sized. The rearrangement uses TRBV7-8 and TRBJ1-1, with TRBD1 as a possible D gene (5 bases). There are 12 residues in the CDR3. Germline CDR1 SGHVS, CDR2 FQNEAQ. The V end was cut by 5 bases, the J end by 7 bases, with 11 bases between. The CDR3 spells CASSPGTVEAFF. Written as DNA, the CDR3 is TGTGCCAGCAGCCCGGGGACCGTTGAAGCTTTCTTT.

At least ten counts were recorded for this clonotype. The chain is built from TRBV7-2 and TRBJ2-4; 13 bases are shared with TRBD2. V gave up 4 bases and J gave up 1 base; unmatched junction bases: 7. CDR3 size: 18 residues. Germline CDR1 is SGHTA and CDR2 is FQGNSA. CDR3 residues: CASSSPRTSGSAKNIQYF. CDR3 nucleotide sequence: TGTGCCAGCAGCTCTCCCCGGACTAGCGGGAGTGCCAAAAACATTCAGTACTTC.

This clonotype has a count of ten or more. This chain links TRBV4-2 with TRBJ1-1; D is perhaps TRBD1 (5 bases). In germline, CDR1 is LGHNA, CDR2 YNFKEQ. V was shortened by 3 bases and J by 3 bases, with 11 bases between the two germline ends. The CDR3 length is 14 residues. The CDR3 is CASSQQGLYTEAFF. CDR3 in DNA: TGTGCCAGCAGCCAGCAGGGACTCTACACTGAAGCTTTCTTT.

This rearrangement joins TRBV20-1 to TRBJ1-1, with D hard to call. Germline CDR1 reads DFQATT; CDR2 reads SNEGSKA (reference sequence). Trimming cost V 6 bases and J 3 bases, with 8 bases left between them. The length of the CDR3 is 11 residues. This CDR3 is CSAIPHTEAFF. The CDR3 region has the DNA TGCAGTGCCATACCTCACACTGAAGCTTTCTTT.

Within the sample, this clonotype is medium-sized. The genes are TRBV4-3 and TRBJ2-7; D is possibly TRBD1 (6 bases). Germline V CDR1 and CDR2: LGHNA, YSLEER. The CDR3 is made up of 15 amino acids. V gave up 0 bases and J gave up 3 bases, with 12 bases separating them. This CDR3 reads CASSQDQGTYYEQYF. DNA for the CDR3: TGCGCCAGCAGCCAAGACCAGGGGACCTACTACGAGCAGTACTTC.

In its sample, this clonotype was seen many times. The chain carries TRBV7-8 and TRBJ1-1; no reliable D call. This CDR3 spans 14 amino acids. Trimming took off 5 bases at V and 2 bases at J, with 12 bases between the two ends. Germline lookup yields CDR1 SGHVS and CDR2 FQNEAQ. The CDR3 nucleotides read TGTGCCAGCAGCCTCCAGAGGTCCAACACTGAAGCTTTCTTT. As protein: CASSLQRSNTEAFF.